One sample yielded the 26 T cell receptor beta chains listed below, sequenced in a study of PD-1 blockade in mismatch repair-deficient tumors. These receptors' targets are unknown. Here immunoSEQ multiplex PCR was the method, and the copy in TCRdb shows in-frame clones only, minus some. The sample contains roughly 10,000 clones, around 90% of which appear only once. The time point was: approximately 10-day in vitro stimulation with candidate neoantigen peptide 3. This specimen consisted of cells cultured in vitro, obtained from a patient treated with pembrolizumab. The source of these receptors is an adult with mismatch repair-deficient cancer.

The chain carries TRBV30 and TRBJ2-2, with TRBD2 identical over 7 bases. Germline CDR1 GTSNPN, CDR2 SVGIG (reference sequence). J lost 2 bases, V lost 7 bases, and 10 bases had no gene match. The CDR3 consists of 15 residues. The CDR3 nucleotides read TGTGCCTCTCCGGGTGGGACTATTAACACCGGGGAGCTGTTTTTT. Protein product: CASPGGTINTGELFF. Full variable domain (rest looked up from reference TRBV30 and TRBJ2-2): SQTIHQWPATLVQPVGSPLSLECTVEGTSNPNLYWYRQAAGRGLQLLFYSVGIGQISSEVPQNLSASRPQDRQFILSSKKLLLSDSGFYLCASPGGTINTGELFFGEGSRLTVL.

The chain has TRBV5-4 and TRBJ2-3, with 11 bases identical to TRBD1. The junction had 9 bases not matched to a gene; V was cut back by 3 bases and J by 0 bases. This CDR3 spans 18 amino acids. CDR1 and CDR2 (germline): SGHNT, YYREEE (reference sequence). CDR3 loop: CASSSGTGGTLSTDTQYF. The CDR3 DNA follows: TGTGCCAGCAGCTCCGGGACAGGGGGGACCCTTAGCACAGATACGCAGTATTTT.

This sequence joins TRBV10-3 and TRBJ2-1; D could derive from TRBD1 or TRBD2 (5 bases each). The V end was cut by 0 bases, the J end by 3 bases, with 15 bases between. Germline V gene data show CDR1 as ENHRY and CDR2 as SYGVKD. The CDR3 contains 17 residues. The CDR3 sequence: CAISESKASRDYNEQFF. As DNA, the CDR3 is TGTGCCATCAGTGAGTCGAAGGCTAGCAGGGACTACAATGAGCAGTTCTTC.

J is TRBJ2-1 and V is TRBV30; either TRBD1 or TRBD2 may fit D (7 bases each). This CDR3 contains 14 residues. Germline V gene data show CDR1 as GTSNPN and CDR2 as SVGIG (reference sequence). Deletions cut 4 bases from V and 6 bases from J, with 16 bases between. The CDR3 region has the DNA TGTGCCTGGAACAGGGGAGGGGTGGGCAATGAGCAGTTCTTC. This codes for CAWNRGGVGNEQFF. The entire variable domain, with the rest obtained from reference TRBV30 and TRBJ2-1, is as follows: SQTIHQWPATLVQPVGSPLSLECTVEGTSNPNLYWYRQAAGRGLQLLFYSVGIGQISSEVPQNLSASRPQDRQFILSSKKLLLSDSGFYLCAWNRGGVGNEQFFGPGTRLTVL.

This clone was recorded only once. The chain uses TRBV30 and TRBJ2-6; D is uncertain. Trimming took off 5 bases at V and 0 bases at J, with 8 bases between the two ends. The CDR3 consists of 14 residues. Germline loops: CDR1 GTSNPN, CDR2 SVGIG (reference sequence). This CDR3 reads CAWSAISGANVLTF. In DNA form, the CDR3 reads TGTGCCTGGTCAGCAATCTCTGGGGCCAACGTCCTGACTTTC.

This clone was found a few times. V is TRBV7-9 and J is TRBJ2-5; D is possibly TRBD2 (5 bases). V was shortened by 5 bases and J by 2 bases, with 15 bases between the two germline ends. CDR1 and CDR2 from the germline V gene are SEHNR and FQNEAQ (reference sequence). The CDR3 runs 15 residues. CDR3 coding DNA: TGTGCCAGCAGCCTCCTCGGTCGGGGACAAGAGACCCAGTACTTC. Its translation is CASSLLGRGQETQYF.

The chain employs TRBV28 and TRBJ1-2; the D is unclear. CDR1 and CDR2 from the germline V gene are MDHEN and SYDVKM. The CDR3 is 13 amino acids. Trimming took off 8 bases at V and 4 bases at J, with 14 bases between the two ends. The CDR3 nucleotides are TGTGCCAGCGGCCCCCTAGAGGGCTATGGCTACACCTTC. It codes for CASGPLEGYGYTF.

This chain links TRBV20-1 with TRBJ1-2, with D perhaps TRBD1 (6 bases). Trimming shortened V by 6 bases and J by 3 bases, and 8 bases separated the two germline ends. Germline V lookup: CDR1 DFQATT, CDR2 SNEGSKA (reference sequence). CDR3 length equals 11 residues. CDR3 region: CSARTDYGYTF. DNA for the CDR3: TGCAGTGCGCGGACAGACTATGGCTACACCTTC.

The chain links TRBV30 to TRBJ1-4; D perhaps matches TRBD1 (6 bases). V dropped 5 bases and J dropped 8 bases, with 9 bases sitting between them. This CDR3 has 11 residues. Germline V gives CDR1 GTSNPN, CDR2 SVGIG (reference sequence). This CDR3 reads CAWAGTEKLFF. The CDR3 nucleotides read TGTGCCTGGGCCGGGACAGAAAAACTGTTTTTT.

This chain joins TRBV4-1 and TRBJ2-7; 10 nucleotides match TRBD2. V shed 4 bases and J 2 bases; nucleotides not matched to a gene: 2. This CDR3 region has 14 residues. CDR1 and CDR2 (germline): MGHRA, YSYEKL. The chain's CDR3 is CASSRGLAAYEQYF. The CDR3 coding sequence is TGCGCCAGCAGCCGAGGACTAGCGGCCTACGAGCAGTACTTC.

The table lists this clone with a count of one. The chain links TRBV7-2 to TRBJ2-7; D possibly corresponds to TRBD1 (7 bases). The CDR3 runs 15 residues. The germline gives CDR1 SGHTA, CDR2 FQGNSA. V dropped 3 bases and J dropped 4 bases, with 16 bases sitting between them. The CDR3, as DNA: TGTGCCAGCAGCTTTCGGGGAGGACAGGTTTACGAGCAGTACTTC. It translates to CASSFRGGQVYEQYF.

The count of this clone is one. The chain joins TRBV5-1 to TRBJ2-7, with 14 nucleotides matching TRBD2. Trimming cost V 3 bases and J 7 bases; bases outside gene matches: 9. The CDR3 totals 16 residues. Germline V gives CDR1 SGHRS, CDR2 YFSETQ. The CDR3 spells CASSYGLAGGAEEQYF. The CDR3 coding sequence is TGCGCCAGCAGCTACGGACTAGCGGGAGGAGCGGAAGAGCAGTACTTC.

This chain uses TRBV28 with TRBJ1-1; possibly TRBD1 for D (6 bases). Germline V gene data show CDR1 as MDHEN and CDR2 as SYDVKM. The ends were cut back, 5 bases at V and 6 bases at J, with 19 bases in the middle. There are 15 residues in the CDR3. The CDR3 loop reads CASSQYEGGWAEAFF. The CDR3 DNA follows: TGTGCCAGCAGTCAATACGAAGGGGGTTGGGCTGAAGCTTTCTTT. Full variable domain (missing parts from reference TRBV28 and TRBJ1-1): DVKVTQSSRYLVKRTGEKVFLECVQDMDHENMFWYRQDPGLGLRLIYFSYDVKMKEKGDIPEGYSVSREKKERFSLILESASTNQTSMYLCASSQYEGGWAEAFFGQGTRLTVV.

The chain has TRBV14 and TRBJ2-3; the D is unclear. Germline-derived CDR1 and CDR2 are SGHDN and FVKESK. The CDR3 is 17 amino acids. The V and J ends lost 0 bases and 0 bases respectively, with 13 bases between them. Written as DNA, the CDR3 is TGTGCCAGCAGCCAAGATAAGGGCTCCTATAGCACAGATACGCAGTATTTT. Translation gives CASSQDKGSYSTDTQYF. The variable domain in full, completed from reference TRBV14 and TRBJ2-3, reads EAGVTQFPSHSVIEKGQTVTLRCDPISGHDNLYWYRRVMGKEIKFLLHFVKESKQDESGMPNNRFLAERTGGTYSTLKVQPAELEDSGVYFCASSQDKGSYSTDTQYFGPGTRLTVL.

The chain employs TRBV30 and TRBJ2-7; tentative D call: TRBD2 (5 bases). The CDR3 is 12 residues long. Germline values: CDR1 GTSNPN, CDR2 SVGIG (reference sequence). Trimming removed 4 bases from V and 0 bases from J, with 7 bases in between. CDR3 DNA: TGTGCCTGGACTAGCCTCTCCTACGAGCAGTACTTC. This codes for CAWTSLSYEQYF.

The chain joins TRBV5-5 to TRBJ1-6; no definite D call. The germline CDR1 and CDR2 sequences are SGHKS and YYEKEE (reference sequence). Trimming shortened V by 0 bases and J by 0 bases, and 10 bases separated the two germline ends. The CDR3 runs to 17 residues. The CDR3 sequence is CASSLGSVPSYNSPLHF. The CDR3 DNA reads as TGTGCCAGCAGCTTGGGATCAGTCCCCTCCTATAATTCACCCCTCCACTTT.

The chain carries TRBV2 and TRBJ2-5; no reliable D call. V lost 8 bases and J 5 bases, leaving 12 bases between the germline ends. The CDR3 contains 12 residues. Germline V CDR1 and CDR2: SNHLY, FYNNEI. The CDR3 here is CASHVGGETQYF. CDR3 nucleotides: TGTGCCAGCCACGTTGGTGGGGAGACCCAGTACTTC.

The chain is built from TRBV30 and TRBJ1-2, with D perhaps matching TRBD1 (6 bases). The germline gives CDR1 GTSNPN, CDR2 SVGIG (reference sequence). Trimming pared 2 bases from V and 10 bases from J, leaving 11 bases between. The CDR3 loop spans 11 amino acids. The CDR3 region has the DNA TGTGCCTGGAGTAGGGGGGAGCTCTACACCTTC. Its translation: CAWSRGELYTF.

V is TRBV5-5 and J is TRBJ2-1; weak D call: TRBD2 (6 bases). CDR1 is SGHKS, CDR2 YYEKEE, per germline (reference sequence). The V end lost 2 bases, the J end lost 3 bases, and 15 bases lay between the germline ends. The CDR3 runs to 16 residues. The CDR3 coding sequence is TGTGCCAGCAGCTTCTACCCAGCGGGCTTCTACAATGAGCAGTTCTTC. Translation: CASSFYPAGFYNEQFF.

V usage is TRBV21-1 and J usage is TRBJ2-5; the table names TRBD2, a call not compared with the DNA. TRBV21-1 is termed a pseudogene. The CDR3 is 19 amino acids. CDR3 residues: CASSKKTPLQVTRQETQYF. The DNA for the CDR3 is TGTGCCAGCAGCAAAAAAACCCCCCTTCAAGTAACGCGACAAGAGACCCAGTACTTC.

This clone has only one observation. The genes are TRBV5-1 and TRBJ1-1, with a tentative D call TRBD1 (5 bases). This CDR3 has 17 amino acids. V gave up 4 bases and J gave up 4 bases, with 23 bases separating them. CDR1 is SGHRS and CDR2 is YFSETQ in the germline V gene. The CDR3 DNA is TGCGCCAGCAGCCCATCAGAGCCTTGGGGCTGGGGCACTGAAGCTTTCTTT. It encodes CASSPSEPWGWGTEAFF. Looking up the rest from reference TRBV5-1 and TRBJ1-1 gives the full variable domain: KAGVTQTPRYLIKTRGQQVTLSCSPISGHRSVSWYQQTPGQGLQFLFEYFSETQRNKGNFPGRFSGRQFSNSRSEMNVSTLELGDSALYLCASSPSEPWGWGTEAFFGQGTRLTVV.

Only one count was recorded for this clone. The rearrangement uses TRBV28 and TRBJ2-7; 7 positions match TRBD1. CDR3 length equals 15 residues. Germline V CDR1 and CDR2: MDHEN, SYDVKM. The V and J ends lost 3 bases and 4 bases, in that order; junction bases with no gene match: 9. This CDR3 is CASSLTGSGAYEQYF. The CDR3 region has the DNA TGTGCCAGCAGTTTGACAGGGTCAGGAGCATACGAGCAGTACTTC. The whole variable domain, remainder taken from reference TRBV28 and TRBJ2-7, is DVKVTQSSRYLVKRTGEKVFLECVQDMDHENMFWYRQDPGLGLRLIYFSYDVKMKEKGDIPEGYSVSREKKERFSLILESASTNQTSMYLCASSLTGSGAYEQYFGPGTRLTVT.

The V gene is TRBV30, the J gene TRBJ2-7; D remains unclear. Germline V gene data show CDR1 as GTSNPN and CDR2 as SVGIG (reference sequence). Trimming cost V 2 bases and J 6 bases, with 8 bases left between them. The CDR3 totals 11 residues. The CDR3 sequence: CAWSIGPEQYF. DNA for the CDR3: TGTGCCTGGAGTATAGGGCCCGAGCAGTACTTC.

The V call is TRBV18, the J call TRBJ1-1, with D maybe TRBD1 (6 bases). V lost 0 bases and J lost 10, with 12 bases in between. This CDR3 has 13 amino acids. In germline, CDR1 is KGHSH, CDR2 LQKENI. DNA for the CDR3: TGTGCCAGCTCACCACCGAACAGGGAGGGAGCTTTCTTT. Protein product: CASSPPNREGAFF.

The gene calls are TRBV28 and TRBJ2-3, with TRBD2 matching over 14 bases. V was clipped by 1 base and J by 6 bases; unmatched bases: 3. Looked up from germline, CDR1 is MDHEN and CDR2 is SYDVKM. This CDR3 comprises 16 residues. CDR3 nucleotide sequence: TGTGCCAGCAGTTTATTCGGGACTAGCGGGAGTGATACGCAGTATTTT. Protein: CASSLFGTSGSDTQYF.

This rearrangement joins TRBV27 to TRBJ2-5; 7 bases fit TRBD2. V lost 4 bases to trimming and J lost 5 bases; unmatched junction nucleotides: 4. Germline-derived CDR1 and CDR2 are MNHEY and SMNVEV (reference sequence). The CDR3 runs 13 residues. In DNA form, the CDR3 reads TGTGCCAGCAGTTGGGGGGGGTATGAGACCCAGTACTTC. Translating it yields CASSWGGYETQYF.